This T cell receptor beta chain was found in a study of cytomegalovirus exposure and HLA in healthy donors. About the research overall: The roughly 120 validation repertoires used the same platform as the 650 to 800 first-cohort repertoires, a later analysis reported.

Points on this clone: Antigen: not known.

The study, taken as a whole, reports: The finding came from a later analysis; first-cohort TCR clusters tended to co-occur in the 110 or so validation repertoires. There were around 160 TCR beta chains listed as cytomegalovirus-associated.

Sequencing was performed with immunoSEQ multiplex PCR; in TCRdb, only in-frame clones are kept and a portion is missing. Altogether 120,000 to 150,000 clones are present, about 89% being singletons, with the ten largest covering 2.5% to 4%. The TCR comes from a woman aged 18-29 years in good health and CMV-seropositive. Material: PBMCs.

The CDR3 coding sequence is TGTGCCACCCAGGGTCGACAGGGAAGCACCGGGGAGCTGTTTTTT. Protein sequence: CATQGRQGSTGELFF. V gene TRBV10-3 combines with J gene TRBJ2-2; 7 positions agree with TRBD1. V shed 10 bases, J shed 4 bases, and the junction held 12 bases outside the gene matches. This CDR3 is 15 amino acids long. CDR1 and CDR2 from the germline V gene are ENHRY and SYGVKD.